Listed below are T cell receptor beta chains from one sample, sequenced in a study of beta chain features in type 1 diabetes. Some clones are missing from TCRdb's copy, which holds only in-frame ones; the method was immunoSEQ multiplex PCR. This sample yields roughly 150,000 clones, of which 7.5% to 10% are seen a single time; about 2.1% belongs to the top ten. Sequences were obtained from central memory CD4+ T cells from blood. Receptors were obtained from a woman between 18 and 29 years old in good health. Both conserved end residues are part of each CDR3. Fields, in order: J gene, V gene, clone size, D gene, CDR3 protein, CDR3 DNA. D genes are given only for firm matches. Clone size is given for some rows only: seen once, a few or many times, or a class if the clone is expanded.

TRBJ1-6	TRBV7-3	.	.	CASSLSGGESPLHF	TGTGCCAGCAGCTTAAGTGGTGGAGAGTCACCCCTCCACTTT
TRBJ2-7	TRBV18	few	TRBD1	CASSPGQGVYEQYF	TGTGCCAGCTCACCGGGACAGGGGGTCTACGAGCAGTACTTC
TRBJ2-4	TRBV6-5	.	.	CASRTNGRSKWYF	TGTGCCAGCAGAACAAACGGCAGGTCAAAATGGTATTTC
TRBJ1-2	TRBV5-4	.	.	CASSRDSYGYTF	TGTGCCAGCAGCCGCGACAGCTATGGCTACACCTTC
TRBJ2-3	TRBV13	few	TRBD2	CASSPPSGRDTQYF	TGTGCCAGCAGCCCGCCTAGCGGCAGGGATACGCAGTATTTT
TRBJ1-2	TRBV7-9	.	.	CASSLQGYGYTF	TGTGCCAGCAGCCTCCAGGGCTATGGCTACACCTTC
TRBJ2-5	TRBV6-5	.	TRBD2	CASSYPSGIQETQYF	TGTGCCAGCAGTTACCCAAGCGGGATCCAAGAGACCCAGTACTTC
TRBJ1-5	TRBV7-8	.	TRBD1	CASSMLTGARGNSNQPQHF	TGTGCCAGCAGCATGTTGACAGGGGCCCGCGGGAATAGCAATCAGCCCCAGCATTTT
TRBJ2-7	TRBV5-1	.	TRBD1	CASSLGTGSPEYNF	TGCGCCAGCAGCTTGGGGACAGGCTCCCCCGAGTATAACTTC
TRBJ2-7	TRBV5-4	.	TRBD2	CASSFGGNYEQYF	TGTGCCAGCAGCTTCGGGGGGAACTACGAGCAGTACTTC
TRBJ1-1	TRBV2	few	.	CASRETPQGDTEAFF	TGTGCCAGCAGAGAAACGCCTCAGGGTGACACTGAAGCTTTCTTT
TRBJ2-1	TRBV19	.	TRBD2	CASSFRTSQTNEQFF	TGTGCCAGTAGTTTCCGGACTAGCCAGACGAATGAGCAGTTCTTC
TRBJ2-1	TRBV2	.	TRBD1	CASTSLRDRGGNEQFF	TGTGCCAGCACTAGCCTCCGGGACAGGGGTGGGAATGAGCAGTTCTTC
TRBJ2-7	TRBV10-1	few	TRBD2	CATASAGGSYEQYF	TGCGCCACTGCGTCAGCGGGAGGGTCCTACGAGCAGTACTTC
TRBJ1-2	TRBV19	few	.	CASILHPGGDYTF	TGTGCCAGTATACTTCATCCGGGGGGCGACTACACCTTC
TRBJ2-5	TRBV27	.	TRBD1	CASSSDRGSETQYF	TGTGCCAGCAGTTCCGACAGGGGTTCAGAGACCCAGTACTTC
TRBJ1-2	TRBV30	few	.	CAWSGGFGPYGYTF	TGTGCCTGGAGCGGGGGATTCGGTCCCTATGGCTACACCTTC
TRBJ1-1	TRBV6-6	.	.	CASSDHPEGSEAFF	TGTGCCAGCAGTGACCACCCCGAGGGATCCGAAGCTTTCTTT
TRBJ1-2	TRBV6-5	few	.	CASSYGGGLNYGYTF	TGTGCCAGCAGTTACGGTGGGGGCCTCAACTATGGCTACACCTTC
TRBJ1-6	TRBV7-9	few	.	CASSLAGGVGSPLHF	TGTGCCAGCAGCTTAGCAGGGGGGGTAGGCTCACCCCTCCACTTT
TRBJ2-7	TRBV5-1	.	TRBD1	CASSLSTGQGIYEQYF	TGCGCCAGCAGCTTGTCTACGGGACAGGGGATATACGAGCAGTACTTC
TRBJ1-1	TRBV28	.	TRBD1	CASSPGGKNTEAFF	TGTGCCAGCAGCCCAGGGGGCAAGAACACTGAAGCTTTCTTT
TRBJ2-5	TRBV2	.	.	CASSKRGETQYF	TGTGCCAGCAGTAAGAGAGGAGAGACCCAGTACTTC
TRBJ2-5	TRBV7-2	.	TRBD1	CASSLGQAQETQYF	TGTGCCAGCAGCTTGGGACAGGCTCAAGAGACCCAGTACTTC
TRBJ1-5	TRBV30	.	.	CAWRGGGADQPQHF	TGTGCCTGGAGGGGCGGGGGGGCGGATCAGCCCCAGCATTTT
TRBJ2-3	TRBV5-1	.	TRBD2	CASSPGNQGGTDTQYF	TGCGCCAGCAGCCCCGGGAACCAGGGAGGGACAGATACGCAGTATTTT
TRBJ2-7	TRBV30	few	TRBD2	CAWSRTSGGYEQYF	TGTGCCTGGAGTCGGACTAGCGGGGGCTACGAGCAGTACTTC
TRBJ2-7	TRBV29-1	few	TRBD2	CSGSAGGLYEQYF	TGCAGCGGATCTGCGGGAGGCCTCTACGAGCAGTACTTC
TRBJ2-7	TRBV4-3	many	.	CASSQVQAQQYF	TGCGCCAGCAGCCAAGTGCAAGCTCAGCAGTACTTC
TRBJ2-7	TRBV4-1	few	.	CASSRYGGDEQYF	TGCGCCAGCAGCCGATACGGCGGGGACGAGCAGTACTTC
TRBJ2-5	TRBV5-4	few	TRBD2	CASSPRSSGGQETQYF	TGTGCCAGCAGCCCTCGGAGTAGCGGGGGCCAAGAGACCCAGTACTTC
TRBJ2-1	TRBV2	few	TRBD2	CASSALGGGQFF	TGTGCCAGCAGTGCCTTAGGCGGGGGGCAGTTCTTC
TRBJ1-4	TRBV7-2	few	.	CASSSYGGEKLFF	TGTGCCAGCAGCTCCTACGGGGGAGAAAAACTGTTTTTT
TRBJ2-2	TRBV9	few	TRBD1	CASSAGQGIAGTGELFF	TGTGCCAGCAGCGCCGGACAGGGTATAGCAGGCACCGGGGAGCTGTTTTTT
TRBJ2-6	TRBV6-6	.	.	CASSLQESGANVLTF	TGTGCCAGCAGTCTACAGGAATCTGGGGCCAACGTCCTGACTTTC
TRBJ1-1	TRBV5-1	.	TRBD1	CASSQTGTGAGPFF	TGCGCCAGCAGCCAAACCGGGACAGGGGCTGGACCTTTCTTT
TRBJ2-7	TRBV5-1	few	TRBD1	CASSPQPTTGKYEQYF	TGCGCCAGCAGCCCCCAGCCAACGACAGGGAAATACGAGCAGTACTTC
TRBJ2-2	TRBV7-9	few	.	CASSFGRYTGELFF	TGTGCCAGCAGCTTCGGGAGATACACCGGGGAGCTGTTTTTT
TRBJ1-2	TRBV30	few	.	CAWTGSGYGYTF	TGTGCCTGGACAGGGTCAGGGTATGGCTACACCTTC
TRBJ2-3	TRBV7-3	.	.	CASSLNPGSTDTQYF	TGTGCCAGCAGCCTCAACCCCGGGAGCACAGATACGCAGTATTTT
TRBJ1-2	TRBV7-2	.	.	CASSFQGSYGYTF	TGTGCCAGCAGCTTTCAGGGGAGCTATGGCTACACCTTC
TRBJ2-5	TRBV30	.	.	CAWGVGGVGETQYF	TGTGCCTGGGGGGTAGGGGGGGTTGGAGAGACCCAGTACTTC
TRBJ2-3	TRBV7-2	.	.	CASSSYTNTDTQYF	TGTGCCAGCAGCTCCTACACTAACACAGATACGCAGTATTTT
TRBJ2-1	TRBV30	.	TRBD1	CAWSRGQHNEQFF	TGTGCCTGGAGTAGGGGACAGCACAATGAGCAGTTCTTC
TRBJ1-1	TRBV7-2	few	.	CASSSGDPNTEAFF	TGTGCCAGCAGCTCCGGAGACCCGAACACTGAAGCTTTCTTT
TRBJ1-2	TRBV7-3	few	TRBD1	CASSSGQGLGYTF	TGTGCCAGCAGCTCCGGACAGGGGTTGGGCTACACCTTC